This TCR beta chain came from a study of CD8 T cells in ankylosing spondylitis. Trimming took 2 bases from V and 5 from J, leaving 12 bases between them. The length of the CDR3 is 15 residues. Overall study results and limits: Characteristic, it appeared, of ankylosing spondylitis blood was a TCR beta motif of roughly eight highly homologous variants.

As to this clonotype: Its antigen is unidentified.

5'-RACE, quantitative and with molecular barcodes, yielded the TCR beta libraries. TCRdb fed the 5' RACE reads into MiXCR, producing one record per CDR3 protein. The sample lists about 500,000 distinct CDR3 sequences, roughly 5.3% occurring once. Input material: blood, either unsorted or a sorted T cell fraction (not recorded which). The receptor was isolated from a male donor with ankylosing spondylitis. The chain joins TRBV12-3 or TRBV12-4 to TRBJ1-4, with D possibly TRBD1 on 5 matching bases. As DNA, the CDR3 is TGTGCCAGCAGTTTATTCGGGACGGGAAATGAAAAACTGTTTTTT. This translates into CASSLFGTGNEKLFF.